Listed below are T cell receptor beta chains from one sample, sequenced in a study of blood T cell repertoires in COVID-19. Data came from immunoSEQ multiplex PCR; TCRdb stores just in-frame clones and leaves some out. Of about 130,000 clones listed, more than 70% were seen once; the top ten hold roughly 4.9%. What was sequenced was peripheral blood. The source of these receptors is a human donor in a cohort sampled during active COVID-19. Each CDR3 is given with its conserved first and last residue. Fields, in order: D gene, clone size, J gene, V gene, CDR3 DNA, CDR3 protein. D genes are given only for firm matches. Rows give clone size only sometimes, using once, few, many, or a class for an expanded clone.

>TRBD2|NA|TRBJ2-1|TRBV5-1
TGCGCCAGCAGCCCAGGACTAGCAGAACTGGGAGATGAGCAGTTCTTC
CASSPGLAELGDEQFF
>TRBD1|NA|TRBJ1-3|TRBV27
TGTGCCAGCAGTCCTAGGGGGCCGAGTGGAAACACCATATATTTT
CASSPRGPSGNTIYF
>TRBD2|few|TRBJ2-1|TRBV19
TGTGCCAGTAGTACGTCCCTACTGGCGGGGGGGTACAATGAGCAGTTCTTC
CASSTSLLAGGYNEQFF
>NA|NA|TRBJ1-5|TRBV6-4
TGTGCCAGCAGCAAAGAGACGGGGAATCAGCCCCAGCATTTT
CASSKETGNQPQHF
>NA|NA|TRBJ2-7|TRBV6-5
TGTGCCAGCAGTCCTCGGGAGCCCCCCTACGAGCAGTACTTC
CASSPREPPYEQYF
>TRBD2|once|TRBJ2-1|TRBV7-9
TGTGCCAGCAGCAAACGGACTAGCGGGATTAATGAGCAGTTCTTC
CASSKRTSGINEQFF
>TRBD1|NA|TRBJ2-7|TRBV15
TGTGCCACCACTAAGACAGGGTCCGAGCAGTACTTC
CATTKTGSEQYF
>NA|NA|TRBJ2-1|TRBV5-4
TGTGCCACCCAAATCGGAGGGAGCTCCTACAATGAGCAGTTCTTC
CATQIGGSSYNEQFF
>TRBD2|NA|TRBJ2-7|TRBV9
TGTGCCAGCAGCGGAGGTAGCGGGAACTCCTACGAGCAGTACTTC
CASSGGSGNSYEQYF
>NA|NA|TRBJ1-1|TRBV14
TGTGCCAGCAGCCAAGCGCGAGCCACTGAAGCTTTCTTT
CASSQARATEAFF
>NA|NA|TRBJ2-6|TRBV5-1
TGCGCCAGCAGCGTACAGGAGGGGGCCAACGTCCTGACTTTC
CASSVQEGANVLTF
>NA|NA|TRBJ1-5|TRBV7-3
TGTGCCAGCAGCCCCCGACACCTTGAGCCCCAGCATTTT
CASSPRHLEPQHF
>NA|NA|TRBJ2-5|TRBV5-1
TGCGCCAGCAGCTTCGGAGAGACCCAGTACTTC
CASSFGETQYF
>NA|NA|TRBJ1-1|TRBV7-2
TGTGCCAGCAGCTTAGCGGGGGGGCGCGGGACTGAAGCTTTCTTT
CASSLAGGRGTEAFF
>TRBD1|NA|TRBJ2-7|TRBV5-4
TGTGCCAGCAGCTTCTCCGGGACAGGGGTTTACGAGCAGTACTTC
CASSFSGTGVYEQYF
>NA|NA|TRBJ2-2|TRBV7-3
TGTGCCAGCAGCCCTACCAGGGATCCCACCGGGGAGCTGTTTTTT
CASSPTRDPTGELFF
>TRBD2|NA|TRBJ2-5|TRBV19
TGTGCCAGTAGTAGACTAGCGGAGAAAGAGACCCAGTACTTC
CASSRLAEKETQYF
>TRBD2|NA|TRBJ2-3|TRBV9
TGTGCCAGCAGCCCAGTGGCTAGCGGGAGCTTCACAGATACGCAGTATTTT
CASSPVASGSFTDTQYF
>NA|NA|TRBJ1-3|TRBV19
TGTGCCAGTAGTATAGATCCTCCGGGGAGTGCGTCTGGAAACACCATATATTTT
CASSIDPPGSASGNTIYF
>NA|NA|TRBJ1-5|TRBV6-1
TGTGCCAGCAGTGAAGACCCGGTCGGGATTAGCAATCAGCCCCAGCATTTT
CASSEDPVGISNQPQHF
>NA|NA|TRBJ1-6|TRBV19
TGTGCCAGTACTCGGGGTTACAATTCACCCCTCCACTTT
CASTRGYNSPLHF
>TRBD2|NA|TRBJ2-7|TRBV28
TGTGCCAGCAGTTTATTCTCCTTAGGCGGGAGAAGAGGCGAGCAGTACTTC
CASSLFSLGGRRGEQYF
>TRBD1|NA|TRBJ2-7|TRBV7-6
TGTGCCAGCAGCTTAGAGGACAGGGGTCGCGAGCAGTACTTC
CASSLEDRGREQYF
>NA|NA|TRBJ1-2|TRBV6-5
TGTGCCAGCAAAGTCTGGCAGGGATCGAACTATGGCTACACCTTC
CASKVWQGSNYGYTF
>NA|few|TRBJ2-7|TRBV19
TGTGCCAGTAGTGTCCCCGGGGAGCAGTACTTC
CASSVPGEQYF
>NA|NA|TRBJ1-1|TRBV18
TGTGCCAGCTCACCGGCCCCCTCGGGCACTGAAGCTTTCTTT
CASSPAPSGTEAFF
>NA|few|TRBJ2-5|TRBV5-8
TGTGCCAGCAGTACTAGGACTGGGGGCACGGAGACCCAGTACTTC
CASSTRTGGTETQYF
>TRBD2|NA|TRBJ2-5|TRBV24-1
TGTGCCACCAGTGAGAGCGGGAGAGGGGAGACCCAGTACTTC
CATSESGRGETQYF
>NA|once|TRBJ2-3|TRBV27
TGTGCCAGCAGTCTCAGGGGGACTAGCACAGATACGCAGTATTTT
CASSLRGTSTDTQYF
>TRBD1|once|TRBJ2-7|TRBV5-1
TGCGCCAGCAGTCAGACAGGGACCCCTCGGGAGCAGTACTTC
CASSQTGTPREQYF
>TRBD2|NA|TRBJ2-1|TRBV5-1
TGCGCCAGCAGCTTGATTGTGGCTAGCGGGAGACACAATGAGCAGTTCTTC
CASSLIVASGRHNEQFF
>TRBD1|few|TRBJ1-2|TRBV3-1/TRBV3-2
TGTGCCAGCAGCCAAGCCCCGACAGGGGGCTATGGCTACACCTTC
CASSQAPTGGYGYTF
>NA|NA|TRBJ1-2|TRBV3-1/TRBV3-2
TGTGCCAGCAGCCAAGCAACAGGGAGCGGCTACACCTTC
CASSQATGSGYTF
>NA|few|TRBJ1-2|TRBV19
TGTGCCACCTCGGCATTGGGGGGAGACTATGGCTACACCTTC
CATSALGGDYGYTF
>TRBD1|NA|TRBJ1-1|TRBV18
TGTGCCAGCTCACGATCGACAGGGGGGACTGAAGCTTTCTTT
CASSRSTGGTEAFF
>NA|NA|TRBJ1-1|TRBV7-2
TGTGCCAGCAGCTTAGGACTGAGGGCGTACACTGAAGCTTTCTTT
CASSLGLRAYTEAFF
>NA|NA|TRBJ2-7|TRBV24-1
TGTGCCACCAGTGCAGCGGGTTACTCCTACGAGCAGTACTTC
CATSAAGYSYEQYF
>NA|few|TRBJ1-2|TRBV4-3
TGCGCCAGCAGCCAAGAACAAACGTGCTACACCTTC
CASSQEQTCYTF
>NA|once|TRBJ2-7|TRBV5-6
TGTGCCAGCAGCTTCGGGAGAGCTTCACGGCGGCAGTACTTC
CASSFGRASRRQYF
>TRBD2|NA|TRBJ2-1|TRBV28
TGTGCCAGCAGAGGGACTCTAGCGGGAAACCTACTTTACAATGAGCAGTTCTTC
CASRGTLAGNLLYNEQFF
>NA|NA|TRBJ2-1|TRBV5-1
TGCGCCAGCAGCTTGTGGACCTCCGCTAGCCGGAGAGACGTCAATGAGCAGTTCTTC
CASSLWTSASRRDVNEQFF
>TRBD1|NA|TRBJ1-1|TRBV4-1
TGCGCCAGCAGCCAAAGACCTCGACAGGGGGCTAACACTGAAGCTTTCTTT
CASSQRPRQGANTEAFF
>NA|NA|TRBJ2-7|TRBV5-1
TGCGCCAGCAGCTTGGGGACTGCTGACTCCTACGAGCAGTACTTC
CASSLGTADSYEQYF
>NA|NA|TRBJ2-7|TRBV14
TGTGCCAGCAGCCCAATTTTTAGCGGAACCGCACTCTCCTACGAGCAGTACTTC
CASSPIFSGTALSYEQYF
>NA|NA|TRBJ1-1|TRBV9
TGTGCCAGCAGCGTAGGAGCTACCAACACTGAAGCTTTCTTT
CASSVGATNTEAFF
>TRBD1|NA|TRBJ2-7|TRBV28
TGTGCCAGCAGTTTATCCGGGACAGGGACCTACGAGCAGTACTTC
CASSLSGTGTYEQYF
>NA|once|TRBJ2-5|TRBV12-5
TGTGCTAGTGGTCCGCGGACTACCGAAGAGACCCAGTACTTC
CASGPRTTEETQYF
>TRBD1|NA|TRBJ1-1|TRBV11-1
TGTGCCAGCGGGGGACAGGGGGCAGGAACTTTCTTT
CASGGQGAGTFF
>TRBD2|NA|TRBJ2-7|TRBV6-5
TGTGCCAGCAGTTTGTTGACTAGCGGGAACTCCTACGAGCAGTACTTC
CASSLLTSGNSYEQYF
>TRBD2|few|TRBJ2-7|TRBV7-9
TGTGCCAGCAGCCCGGGACTAGCGGGAGTCTACGAGCAGTACTTC
CASSPGLAGVYEQYF
>NA|NA|TRBJ2-7|TRBV5-1
TGCGCCAGCAGTCCCAGCGACGGATCCTACGAGCAGTACTTC
CASSPSDGSYEQYF
>NA|once|TRBJ2-7|TRBV6-1
TGTGCCAGCAGTGAATGGCAGGCCTACGAGCAGTACTTC
CASSEWQAYEQYF
>TRBD1|NA|TRBJ1-6|TRBV5-1
TGCGCCAGCAGCTTGGACAGGGGTAATTCACCCCTCCACTTT
CASSLDRGNSPLHF